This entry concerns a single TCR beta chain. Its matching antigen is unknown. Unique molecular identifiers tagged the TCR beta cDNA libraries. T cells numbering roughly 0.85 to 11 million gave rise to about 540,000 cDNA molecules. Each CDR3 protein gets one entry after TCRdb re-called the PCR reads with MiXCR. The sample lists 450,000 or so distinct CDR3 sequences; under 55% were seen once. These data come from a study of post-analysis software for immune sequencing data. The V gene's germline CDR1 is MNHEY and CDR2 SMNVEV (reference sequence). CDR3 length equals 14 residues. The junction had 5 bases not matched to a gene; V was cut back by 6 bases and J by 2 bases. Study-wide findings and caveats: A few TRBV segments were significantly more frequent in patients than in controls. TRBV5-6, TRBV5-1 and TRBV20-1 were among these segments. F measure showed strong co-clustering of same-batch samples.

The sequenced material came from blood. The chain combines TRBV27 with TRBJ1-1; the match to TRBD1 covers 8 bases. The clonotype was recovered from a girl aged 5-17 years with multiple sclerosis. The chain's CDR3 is CASSRDRINTEAFF. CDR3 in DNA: TGTGCCAGCAGCCGGGACAGGATAAACACTGAAGCTTTCTTT.